The 2 T cell receptor beta chains below all came from one sample that was sequenced in a study of blood T cell repertoires in COVID-19 (dated by TCRdb to 2020 to 2022). The library was made by the immunoSEQ multiplex PCR assay. Sourced from immuneACCESS, this table was stored by TCRdb with only in-frame sequences that have V and J called. A share of the clones is absent; for the studies checked, an unresolved V gene accounts for under half, and the remainder has no known explanation. The sample data list tens of thousands of clones, and 89% of these were observed just once. The leading ten clones occupy under 10% of the sample. Sequencing was done on a sample of peripheral blood. All receptors come from a man older than 75 with acute or convalescent COVID-19.

The chain joins TRBV11-1 to TRBJ2-7; a possible D gene is TRBD1 (6 bases). The germline V gene has CDR1 SGHAT and CDR2 FQDESV (reference sequence). The CDR3 runs to 16 residues. V lost 5 bases, J lost 5 bases, and 22 bases lay in between. The CDR3 DNA follows: TGTGCCAGCAGCGAGTGGCCAGGGGATTTAAGCGACGAGCAGTACTTC. It specifies CASSEWPGDLSDEQYF.

The DNA of the CDR3 is TGTGCCAGCAGTACAGGACACACTGAAGCTTTCTTT. This gives the protein CASSTGHTEAFF. The chain is built from TRBV28 and TRBJ1-1; the D gene is possibly TRBD1 (5 bases). The CDR3 sequence is 12 residues long. Per the germline V gene, CDR1 is MDHEN and CDR2 is SYDVKM. The ends were cut back, 5 bases at V and 3 bases at J, with 7 bases in the middle.